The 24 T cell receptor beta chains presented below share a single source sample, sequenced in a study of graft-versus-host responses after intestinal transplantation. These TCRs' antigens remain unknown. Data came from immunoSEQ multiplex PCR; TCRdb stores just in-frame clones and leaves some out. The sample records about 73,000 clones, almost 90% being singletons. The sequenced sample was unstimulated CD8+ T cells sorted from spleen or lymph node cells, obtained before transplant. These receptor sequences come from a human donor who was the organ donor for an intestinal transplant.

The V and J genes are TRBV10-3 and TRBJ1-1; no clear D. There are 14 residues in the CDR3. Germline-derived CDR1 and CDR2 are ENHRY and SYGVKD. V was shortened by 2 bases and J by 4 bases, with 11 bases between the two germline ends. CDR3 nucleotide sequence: TGTGCCATCAGTGAGGCGAGGGTTGTCACTGAAGCTTTCTTT. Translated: CAISEARVVTEAFF.

The CDR3 DNA follows: TGTGCCAGAAGCTTGGGGCCGGCCTCTAGTGGGCCCCAGCATTTT. Protein: CARSLGPASSGPQHF. The chain is built from TRBV5-3 and TRBJ1-5; D call uncertain. TRBV5-3 is an open reading frame whose function is uncertain. V was trimmed by 0 bases and J by 9 bases, leaving 16 bases between them. The CDR3 has 15 amino acids.

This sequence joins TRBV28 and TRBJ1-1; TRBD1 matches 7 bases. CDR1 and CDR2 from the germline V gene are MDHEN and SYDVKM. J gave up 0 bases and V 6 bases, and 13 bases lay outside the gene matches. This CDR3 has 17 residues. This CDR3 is CASSPIPGQPMNTEAFF. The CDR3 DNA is TGTGCCAGCAGCCCCATCCCGGGACAGCCCATGAACACTGAAGCTTTCTTT. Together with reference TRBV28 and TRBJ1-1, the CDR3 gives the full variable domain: DVKVTQSSRYLVKRTGEKVFLECVQDMDHENMFWYRQDPGLGLRLIYFSYDVKMKEKGDIPEGYSVSREKKERFSLILESASTNQTSMYLCASSPIPGQPMNTEAFFGQGTRLTVV.

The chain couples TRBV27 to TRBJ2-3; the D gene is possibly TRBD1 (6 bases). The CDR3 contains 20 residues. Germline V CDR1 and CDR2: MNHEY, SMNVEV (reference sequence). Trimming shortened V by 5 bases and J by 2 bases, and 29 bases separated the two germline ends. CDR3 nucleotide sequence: TGTGCCAGCAGTCTCCCATCCGGCCCGGACAGCCTACTACCCACAGATACGCAGTATTTT. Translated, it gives CASSLPSGPDSLLPTDTQYF.

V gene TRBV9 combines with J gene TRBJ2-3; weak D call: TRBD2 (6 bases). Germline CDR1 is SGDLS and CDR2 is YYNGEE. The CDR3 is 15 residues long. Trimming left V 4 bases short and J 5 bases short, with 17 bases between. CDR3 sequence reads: CASSSRVPGGDTQYF. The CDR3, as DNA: TGTGCCAGCAGCTCACGTGTCCCCGGGGGAGATACGCAGTATTTT. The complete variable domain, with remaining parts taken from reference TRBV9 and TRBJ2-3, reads DSGVTQTPKHLITATGQRVTLRCSPRSGDLSVYWYQQSLDQGLQFLIQYYNGEERAKGNILERFSAQQFPDLHSELNLSSLELGDSALYFCASSSRVPGGDTQYFGPGTRLTVL.

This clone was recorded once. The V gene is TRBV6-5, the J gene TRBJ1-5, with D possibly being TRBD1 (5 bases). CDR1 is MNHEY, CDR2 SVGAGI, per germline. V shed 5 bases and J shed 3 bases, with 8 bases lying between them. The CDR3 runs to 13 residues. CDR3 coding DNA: TGTGCCAGCAGTGACAGTGCCAATCAGCCCCAGCATTTT. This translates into CASSDSANQPQHF.

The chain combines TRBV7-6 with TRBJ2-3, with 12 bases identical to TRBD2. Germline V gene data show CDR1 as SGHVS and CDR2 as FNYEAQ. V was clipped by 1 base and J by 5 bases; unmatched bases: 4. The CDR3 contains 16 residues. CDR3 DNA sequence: TGTGCCAGCAGCTTAGTACTAGCGGGGGGTGGAGATACGCAGTATTTT. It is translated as CASSLVLAGGGDTQYF.

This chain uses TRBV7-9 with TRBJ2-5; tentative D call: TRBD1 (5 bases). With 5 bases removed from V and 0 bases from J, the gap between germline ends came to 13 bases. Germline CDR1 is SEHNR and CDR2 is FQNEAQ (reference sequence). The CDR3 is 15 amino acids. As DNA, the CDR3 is TGTGCCAGCAGCCCAGGGAATTGGGACCAAGAGACCCAGTACTTC. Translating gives CASSPGNWDQETQYF.

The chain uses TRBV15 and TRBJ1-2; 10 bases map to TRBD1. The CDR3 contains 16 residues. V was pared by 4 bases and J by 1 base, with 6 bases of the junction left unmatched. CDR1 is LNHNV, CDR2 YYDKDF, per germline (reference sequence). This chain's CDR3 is CATSIVRTGGNYGYTF. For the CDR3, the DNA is TGTGCCACCAGCATTGTAAGGACAGGGGGTAACTATGGCTACACCTTC.

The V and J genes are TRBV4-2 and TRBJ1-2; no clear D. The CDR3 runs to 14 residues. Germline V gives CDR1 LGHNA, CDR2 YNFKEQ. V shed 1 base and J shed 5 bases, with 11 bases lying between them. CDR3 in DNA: TGTGCCAGCAGCCAAGGGCCGTACCTGTATGGCTACACCTTC. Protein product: CASSQGPYLYGYTF.

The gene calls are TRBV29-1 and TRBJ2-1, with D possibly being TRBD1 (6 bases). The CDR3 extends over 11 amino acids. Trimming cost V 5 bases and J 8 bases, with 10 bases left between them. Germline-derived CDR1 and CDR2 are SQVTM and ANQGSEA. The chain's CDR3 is CSVSQGYEQFF. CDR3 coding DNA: TGCAGCGTTTCACAGGGTTATGAGCAGTTCTTC.

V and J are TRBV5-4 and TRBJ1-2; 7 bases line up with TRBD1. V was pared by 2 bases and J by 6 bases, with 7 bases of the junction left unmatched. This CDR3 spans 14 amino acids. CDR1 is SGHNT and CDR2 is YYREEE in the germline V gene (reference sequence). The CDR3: CASSFQGTVDGYTF. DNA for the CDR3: TGTGCCAGCAGCTTTCAAGGGACAGTCGATGGCTACACCTTC.

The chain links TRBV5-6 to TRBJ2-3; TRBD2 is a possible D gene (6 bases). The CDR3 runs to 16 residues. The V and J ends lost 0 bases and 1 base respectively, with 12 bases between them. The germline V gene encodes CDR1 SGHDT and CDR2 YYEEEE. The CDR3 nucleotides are TGTGCCAGCAGCTTGGTCGGGCGGGGCCGCACAGATACGCAGTATTTT. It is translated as CASSLVGRGRTDTQYF.

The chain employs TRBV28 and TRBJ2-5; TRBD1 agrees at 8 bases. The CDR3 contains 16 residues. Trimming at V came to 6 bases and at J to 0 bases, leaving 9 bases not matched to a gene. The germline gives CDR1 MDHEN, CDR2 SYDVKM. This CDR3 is CASSPGGPTYQETQYF. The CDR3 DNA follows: TGTGCCAGCAGCCCAGGGGGCCCGACCTACCAAGAGACCCAGTACTTC.

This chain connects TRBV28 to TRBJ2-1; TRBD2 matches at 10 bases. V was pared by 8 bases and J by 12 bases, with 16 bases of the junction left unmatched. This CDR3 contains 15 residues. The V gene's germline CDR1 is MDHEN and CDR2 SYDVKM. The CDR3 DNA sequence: TGTGCCAGCTGTCTAGCGGGGGCCTGCGCCGGGGGGCAGTTCTTC. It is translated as CASCLAGACAGGQFF.

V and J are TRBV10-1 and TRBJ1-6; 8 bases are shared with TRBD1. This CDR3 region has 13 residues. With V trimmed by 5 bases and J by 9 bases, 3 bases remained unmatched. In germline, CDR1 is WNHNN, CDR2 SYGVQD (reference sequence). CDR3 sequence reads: CASSPDRASPLHF. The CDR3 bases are TGCGCCAGCAGTCCGGACAGGGCTTCACCCCTCCACTTT.

Written as DNA, the CDR3 is TGTGCCAGCAGCTGGCCAGGGCGGGACGAGCAGTACGTC. Amino acid sequence: CASSWPGRDEQYV. The gene calls are TRBV5-4 and TRBJ2-7; D possibly uses TRBD1 or TRBD2 (5 bases each). The CDR3 extends over 13 amino acids. Germline CDR1 and CDR2: SGHNT and YYREEE (reference sequence). V was pared by 3 bases and J by 5 bases, with 12 bases between.

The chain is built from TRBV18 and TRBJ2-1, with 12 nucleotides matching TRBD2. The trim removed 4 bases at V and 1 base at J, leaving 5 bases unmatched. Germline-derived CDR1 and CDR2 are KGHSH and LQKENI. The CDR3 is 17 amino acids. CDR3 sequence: CASSHLAGGPSYNEQFF. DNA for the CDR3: TGTGCCAGCTCACACCTAGCGGGGGGGCCATCCTACAATGAGCAGTTCTTC.

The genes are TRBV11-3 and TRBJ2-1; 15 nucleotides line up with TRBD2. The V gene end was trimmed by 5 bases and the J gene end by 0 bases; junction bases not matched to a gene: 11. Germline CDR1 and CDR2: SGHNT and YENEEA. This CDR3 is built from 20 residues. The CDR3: CASSVPGTSGGKHSYNEQFF. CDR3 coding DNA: TGTGCCAGCAGCGTCCCCGGGACTAGCGGGGGGAAACACTCCTACAATGAGCAGTTCTTC.

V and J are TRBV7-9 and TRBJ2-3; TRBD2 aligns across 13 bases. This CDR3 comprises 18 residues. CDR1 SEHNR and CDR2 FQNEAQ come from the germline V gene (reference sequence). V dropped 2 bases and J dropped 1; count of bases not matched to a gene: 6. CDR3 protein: CASSLTSGGASRTDTQYF. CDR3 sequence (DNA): TGTGCCAGCAGCTTAACTAGCGGGGGGGCCTCTCGCACAGATACGCAGTATTTT.

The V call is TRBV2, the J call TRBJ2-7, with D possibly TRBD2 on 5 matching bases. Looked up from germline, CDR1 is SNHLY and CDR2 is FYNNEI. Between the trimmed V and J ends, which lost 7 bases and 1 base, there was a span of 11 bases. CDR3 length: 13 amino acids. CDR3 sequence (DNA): TGTGCCAGCACGTTTGAGGGATCCTACGAGCAGTACGTC. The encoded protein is CASTFEGSYEQYV.

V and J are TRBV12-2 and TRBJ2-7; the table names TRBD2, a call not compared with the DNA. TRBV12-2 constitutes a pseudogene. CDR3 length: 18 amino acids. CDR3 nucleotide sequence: TGTGCAAGTCGCTTACCCGGGACTAGCGGGGGGAGCTTCTACGAGCAGTACGTC. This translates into CASRLPGTSGGSFYEQYV.

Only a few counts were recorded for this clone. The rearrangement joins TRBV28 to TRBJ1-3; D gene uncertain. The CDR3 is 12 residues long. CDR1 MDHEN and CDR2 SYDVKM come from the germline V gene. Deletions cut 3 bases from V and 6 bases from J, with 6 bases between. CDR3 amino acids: CASSFNPNTIYF. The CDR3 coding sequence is TGTGCCAGCAGTTTTAATCCAAACACCATATATTTT.

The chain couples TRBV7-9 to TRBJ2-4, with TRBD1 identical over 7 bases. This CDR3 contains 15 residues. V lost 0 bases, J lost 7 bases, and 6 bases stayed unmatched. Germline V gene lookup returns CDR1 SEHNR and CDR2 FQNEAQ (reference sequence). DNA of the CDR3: TGTGCCAGCAGCTTAGCGGCAGGGACAGACAACATTCAGTACTTC. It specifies CASSLAAGTDNIQYF.